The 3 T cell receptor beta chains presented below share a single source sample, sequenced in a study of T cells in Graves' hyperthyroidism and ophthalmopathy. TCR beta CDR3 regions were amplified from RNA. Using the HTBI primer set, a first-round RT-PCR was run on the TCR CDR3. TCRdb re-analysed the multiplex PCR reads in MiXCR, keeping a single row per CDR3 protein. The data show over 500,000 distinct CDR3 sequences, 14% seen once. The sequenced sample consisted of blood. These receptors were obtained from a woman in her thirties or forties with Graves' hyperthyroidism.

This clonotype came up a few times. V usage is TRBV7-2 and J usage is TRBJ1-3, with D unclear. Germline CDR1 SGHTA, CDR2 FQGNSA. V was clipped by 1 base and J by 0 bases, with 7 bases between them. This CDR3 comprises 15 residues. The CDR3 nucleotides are TGTGCCAGCAGCTTAGATCGGTCCTCTGGAAACACCATATATTTT. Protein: CASSLDRSSGNTIYF.

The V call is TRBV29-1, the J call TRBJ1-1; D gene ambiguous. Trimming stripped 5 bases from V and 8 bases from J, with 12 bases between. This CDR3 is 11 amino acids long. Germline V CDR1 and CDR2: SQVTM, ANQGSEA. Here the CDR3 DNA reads TGCAGCGTTCACGTCCCGGGGGAAGCTTTCTTT. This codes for CSVHVPGEAFF.

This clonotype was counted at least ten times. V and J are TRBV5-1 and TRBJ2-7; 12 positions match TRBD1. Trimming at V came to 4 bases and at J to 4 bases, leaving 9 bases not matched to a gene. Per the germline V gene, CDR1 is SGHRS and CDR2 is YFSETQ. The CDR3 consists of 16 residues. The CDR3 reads CASSAGQGAARYEQYF. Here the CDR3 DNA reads TGCGCCAGCAGCGCGGGACAGGGGGCGGCTAGGTACGAGCAGTACTTC. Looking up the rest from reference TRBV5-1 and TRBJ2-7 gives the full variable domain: KAGVTQTPRYLIKTRGQQVTLSCSPISGHRSVSWYQQTPGQGLQFLFEYFSETQRNKGNFPGRFSGRQFSNSRSEMNVSTLELGDSALYLCASSAGQGAARYEQYFGPGTRLTVT.